One and the same sample provided the 25 T cell receptor beta chains below, sequenced in a study of blood T cell repertoires in COVID-19. Here immunoSEQ multiplex PCR was the method, and the copy in TCRdb shows in-frame clones only, minus some. The table has fewer than 200,000 clones, 88% seen once. Sequencing was carried out using peripheral blood. The receptors come from a man aged 35 to 55 with active or convalescent COVID-19.

The chain has TRBV11-3 and TRBJ2-1; D uncertain. V lost 0 bases and J 9 bases, leaving 15 bases between the germline ends. The CDR3 totals 15 residues. Germline CDR1 reads SGHNT; CDR2 reads YENEEA. CDR3 in amino acids: CASSLDGISSTEQFF. CDR3 in DNA: TGTGCCAGCAGCTTAGATGGTATTAGCTCGACTGAGCAGTTCTTC.

The chain joins TRBV19 to TRBJ2-7; D may be TRBD1 (6 bases). This CDR3 spans 14 amino acids. Germline CDR1 and CDR2: LNHDA and SQIVND (reference sequence). With 4 bases removed from V and 0 bases from J, the gap between germline ends came to 10 bases. DNA of the CDR3: TGTGCCAGTAGTAACCGGGACAACTCCTACGAGCAGTACTTC. As protein: CASSNRDNSYEQYF.

This chain uses TRBV7-9 with TRBJ2-7; TRBD1 agrees at 10 bases. Germline V lookup: CDR1 SEHNR, CDR2 FQNEAQ (reference sequence). Unmatched junction bases numbered 3, after V lost 1 base and J lost 3 bases. This CDR3 region has 15 residues. The DNA of the CDR3 is TGTGCCAGCAGCTTAGACGGGACAGGGGACTACGAGCAGTACTTC. Amino acid sequence: CASSLDGTGDYEQYF.

This rearrangement joins TRBV9 to TRBJ2-7; D may be TRBD1 (6 bases). Trimming left V 5 bases short and J 2 bases short, with 23 bases between. Per germline, CDR1 SGDLS and CDR2 YYNGEE. This CDR3 is 17 amino acids long. In DNA form, the CDR3 reads TGTGCCAGCAGTCCCTCAACTCCCGGGACACTAACCTACGAGCAGTACTTC. Translation: CASSPSTPGTLTYEQYF.

V and J are TRBV2 and TRBJ1-1; 7 bases are a match to TRBD1. From germline, CDR1 is SNHLY and CDR2 FYNNEI. Trimming removed 4 bases from V and 4 bases from J; junction bases left unmatched: 9. The CDR3 totals 15 residues. DNA of the CDR3: TGTGCCAGCAGTGCGCGACAGGGCCTTCTCACTGAAGCTTTCTTT. It translates to CASSARQGLLTEAFF.

The V gene is TRBV19, the J gene TRBJ1-5; possible D gene TRBD1, 6 bases. V was trimmed by 3 bases and J by 10 bases, leaving 13 bases between them. Germline V gene sequence: CDR1 LNHDA, CDR2 SQIVND (reference sequence). This CDR3 has 13 residues. The CDR3 sequence: CASSIEGGLPQHF. The CDR3 coding sequence is TGTGCCAGTAGTATCGAGGGGGGGCTACCCCAGCATTTT.

The V gene is TRBV6-4, the J gene TRBJ2-1, with 9 bases lining up with TRBD2. Germline V CDR1 and CDR2: MRHNA, SNTAGT. CDR3 length: 15 residues. The trim removed 4 bases at V and 5 bases at J, leaving 6 bases unmatched. CDR3 amino acids: CASSVQSSGDNEQFF. CDR3 DNA: TGTGCCAGCAGTGTCCAGTCTAGCGGGGACAATGAGCAGTTCTTC.

In the case of this clone: The same CDR3 arises from other DNA sequences in this sample as well. The gene calls are TRBV14 and TRBJ1-2; D not certain. Germline V gives CDR1 SGHDN, CDR2 FVKESK. Trimming stripped 0 bases from V and 3 bases from J, with 5 bases between. This CDR3 has 13 residues. CDR3 sequence reads: CASSQDTYYGYTF. The DNA for the CDR3 is TGTGCCAGCAGCCAAGACACTTACTATGGCTACACCTTC.

This chain joins TRBV3-1 (or the pseudogene TRBV3-2) and TRBJ2-7; a weak D match, TRBD2 (6 bases). The CDR3 extends over 13 amino acids. V shed 4 bases and J shed 5 bases, with 12 bases lying between them. Germline assignment: CDR1 LGHDT and CDR2 YNNKEL (reference sequence). The CDR3 reads CASSLSRGHEQYF. The DNA of the CDR3 is TGTGCCAGCAGCCTCTCGCGGGGCCACGAGCAGTACTTC.

CDR3 DNA sequence: TGTGCCAGCACGGTCGCTAGCGGGACTACAAAGACCCAGTACTTC. This codes for CASTVASGTTKTQYF. The chain recombines TRBV2 with TRBJ2-5; 9 bases agree with TRBD2. The trim removed 7 bases at V and 6 bases at J, leaving 12 bases unmatched. CDR1 is SNHLY and CDR2 is FYNNEI in the germline V gene. The CDR3 length is 15 residues. Full variable domain (missing parts from reference TRBV2 and TRBJ2-5): EPEVTQTPSHQVTQMGQEVILRCVPISNHLYFYWYRQILGQKVEFLVSFYNNEISEKSEIFDDQFSVERPDGSNFTLKIRSTKLEDSAMYFCASTVASGTTKTQYFGPGTRLLVL.

This CDR3 reads CASTIGGSNQPQHF. CDR3 nucleotides: TGTGCCAGCACCATCGGGGGTAGCAATCAGCCCCAGCATTTT. V is TRBV6-5 and J is TRBJ1-5; the D gene is possibly TRBD1 (5 bases). V dropped 7 bases and J dropped 0 bases, with 10 bases sitting between them. The CDR3 loop spans 14 amino acids. Germline CDR1 and CDR2: MNHEY and SVGAGI.

The chain joins TRBV7-8 to TRBJ1-5, with no clear D. CDR3 length: 13 residues. Trimming took 1 base from V and 4 from J, leaving 5 bases between them. From germline, CDR1 is SGHVS and CDR2 FQNEAQ. CDR3 amino acids: CASSLDSNQPQHF. The CDR3 DNA is TGTGCCAGCAGCTTAGACAGTAATCAGCCCCAGCATTTT.

V gene TRBV20-1 combines with J gene TRBJ1-2; 7 bases are a match to TRBD1. With 3 bases clipped from V and 8 bases from J, the junction kept 15 bases outside the gene matches. CDR3 size: 15 residues. Germline V gene data show CDR1 as DFQATT and CDR2 as SNEGSKA (reference sequence). CDR3 DNA: TGCAGTGCTAGTCTTTCCCTAACAGGGGTAGAAGGCTACACCTTC. Translation: CSASLSLTGVEGYTF.

The rearrangement uses TRBV5-6 and TRBJ1-4; 7 positions agree with TRBD1. V lost 3 bases and J lost 1; bases outside the gene matches: 0. The CDR3 length is 14 residues. Germline loops: CDR1 SGHDT, CDR2 YYEEEE. CDR3 loop: CASSYRGTNEKLFF. In DNA, the CDR3 is TGTGCCAGCAGCTACAGGGGAACTAATGAAAAACTGTTTTTT.

This chain uses TRBV6-6 with TRBJ2-7; D possibly corresponds to TRBD1 (6 bases). V lost 6 bases and J lost 3, with 18 bases in between. The CDR3 contains 15 residues. Germline-derived CDR1 and CDR2 are MNHNY and SVGAGI (reference sequence). As DNA, the CDR3 is TGTGCCAGCAGGGAGGACAGCACCTTCTTCTACGAGCAGTACTTC. Protein: CASREDSTFFYEQYF.

The V and J genes are TRBV2 and TRBJ2-5; 13 bases are shared with TRBD2. Germline assignment: CDR1 SNHLY and CDR2 FYNNEI. Trimming at V came to 4 bases and at J to 1 base, leaving 9 bases not matched to a gene. The CDR3 totals 18 residues. CDR3 coding DNA: TGTGCCAGCAGTGCGGGGACTAGCGGGATTATAGGCCAAGAGACCCAGTACTTC. It specifies CASSAGTSGIIGQETQYF.

The rearrangement joins TRBV5-6 to TRBJ1-5; 8 nucleotides align to TRBD1. CDR1 is SGHDT and CDR2 is YYEEEE in the germline V gene. The CDR3 has 16 amino acids. The ends lost 2 bases at V and 2 bases at J; junction bases unmatched: 6. The DNA for the CDR3 is TGTGCCAGCAGCTTACGATCGGGACAGGGCAATCAGCCCCAGCATTTT. Translation: CASSLRSGQGNQPQHF.

The gene calls are TRBV7-9 and TRBJ1-2; D might be TRBD1 (6 bases). Trimming took off 0 bases at V and 3 bases at J, with 11 bases between the two ends. Germline V gene lookup returns CDR1 SEHNR and CDR2 FQNEAQ (reference sequence). CDR3 length: 15 amino acids. CDR3 region: CASSLAPQGHYGYTF. The CDR3 DNA is TGTGCCAGCAGCTTAGCGCCACAGGGCCACTATGGCTACACCTTC.

This chain uses TRBV2 with TRBJ2-2, with TRBD1 matching 8 bases. V was pared by 4 bases and J by 4 bases, with 11 bases of the junction left unmatched. Germline V lookup: CDR1 SNHLY, CDR2 FYNNEI. The CDR3 length is 17 residues. The CDR3 is CASSGRTGPSLTGELFF. CDR3 nucleotides: TGTGCCAGCAGTGGTAGGACAGGGCCATCCCTCACCGGGGAGCTGTTTTTT.

The chain recombines TRBV19 with TRBJ1-6; D is uncertain. In germline, CDR1 is LNHDA, CDR2 SQIVND (reference sequence). The CDR3 has 15 amino acids. Trimming stripped 5 bases from V and 6 bases from J, with 14 bases between. The CDR3 bases are TGTGCCAGTAGTCAAGCGGGGAGCTTTAATTCACCCCTCCACTTT. It codes for CASSQAGSFNSPLHF.

The rearrangement uses TRBV6-2 or TRBV6-3 and TRBJ2-1; a possible D gene is TRBD1 (6 bases). Trimming left V 5 bases short and J 7 bases short, with 9 bases between. The CDR3 sequence is 12 residues long. Germline loops: CDR1 MNHEY, CDR2 SVGEGT. The CDR3 region has the DNA TGTGCCAGCAGTCATACAGGGAATGAGCAGTTCTTC. It yields the protein CASSHTGNEQFF.

This chain uses TRBV6-5 with TRBJ1-2; a weak D match, TRBD1 (5 bases). This CDR3 has 16 residues. Germline V gives CDR1 MNHEY, CDR2 SVGAGI. V gave up 2 bases and J gave up 5 bases, with 18 bases separating them. The CDR3 DNA follows: TGTGCCAGCAGTTACAGGGGTGTGGGTACGGTATATGGCTACACCTTC. Translating gives CASSYRGVGTVYGYTF.

The chain links TRBV9 to TRBJ2-3; D is uncertain. The germline CDR1 and CDR2 sequences are SGDLS and YYNGEE. Trimming pared 3 bases from V and 0 bases from J, leaving 8 bases between. The length of the CDR3 is 14 residues. For the CDR3, the DNA is TGTGCCAGCAGCGGGCAGGTGAGCACAGATACGCAGTATTTT. Encoded protein: CASSGQVSTDTQYF. The full variable domain, in which reference TRBV9 and TRBJ2-3 provide the parts outside the CDR3, is DSGVTQTPKHLITATGQRVTLRCSPRSGDLSVYWYQQSLDQGLQFLIQYYNGEERAKGNILERFSAQQFPDLHSELNLSSLELGDSALYFCASSGQVSTDTQYFGPGTRLTVL.

J is TRBJ1-5 and V is TRBV11-3; D possibly corresponds to TRBD1 (6 bases). V was cut by 6 bases and J by 4 bases, with 16 bases left in between. CDR1 and CDR2 from the germline V gene are SGHNT and YENEEA. The length of the CDR3 is 15 residues. The CDR3 sequence: CASSYATGPNQPQHF. CDR3 DNA: TGTGCCAGCAGTTATGCGACAGGTCCAAATCAGCCCCAGCATTTT.

The J gene is TRBJ1-4, the V gene TRBV4-1; no firm D call. CDR1 MGHRA and CDR2 YSYEKL come from the germline V gene. CDR3 length: 13 residues. Trimming stripped 1 base from V and 3 bases from J, with 3 bases between. This CDR3 reads CASSQGPNEKLFF. The CDR3 bases are TGCGCCAGCAGCCAAGGGCCTAATGAAAAACTGTTTTTT.